This is a list of T cell receptor beta chains from one sample in a study of cytomegalovirus exposure and HLA in healthy donors. The protocol was immunoSEQ multiplex PCR, while the TCRdb copy is restricted to in-frame clones and leaves out a portion. The data hold more than 85,000 clones, with roughly 80% observed a single time. Sequences were obtained from PBMCs. These receptors were taken from a woman in her thirties or forties in good health and CMV-seropositive. CDR3s include the opening cysteine and the closing phenylalanine or tryptophan. Each record gives: V gene, clone size, D gene, J gene, CDR3 DNA, CDR3 protein. The D gene is left open where the match is weak. Rows may omit the clone size; those that give it use once, few, many or a size class.

TRBV28,NA,TRBD2,TRBJ2-3,TGTGCCAGCAGTTTCCAGCGGGGGGATCGGGCAGATACGCAGTATTTT,CASSFQRGDRADTQYF
TRBV28,few,TRBD2,TRBJ2-7,TGTGCCAGCAGTCAAACGGGGGGAGAAGCCTACGAGCAGTACTTC,CASSQTGGEAYEQYF
TRBV28,NA,NA,TRBJ1-5,TGTGCCAGCAGTAACGGGGGACAGCCCCAGCATTTT,CASSNGGQPQHF
TRBV29-1,few,TRBD2,TRBJ2-5,TGCAGCGAAACTAGCGGGAGTACAGAGACCCAGTACTTC,CSETSGSTETQYF
TRBV5-1,NA,NA,TRBJ2-5,TGCGCCAGCAGCTTGGGGACTCAAGAGACCCAGTACTTC,CASSLGTQETQYF
TRBV6-1,NA,NA,TRBJ1-4,TGTGCCAGCAGTTTACAGCCTTCCAATGAAAAACTGTTTTTT,CASSLQPSNEKLFF
TRBV7-2,NA,NA,TRBJ2-5,TGTGCCAGCAGCTTTTGGCAGGGCGGCGAGACCCAGTACTTC,CASSFWQGGETQYF
TRBV19,NA,NA,TRBJ1-1,TGTGCCAGTAGTAGACAGCTAGGGGCTGAAGCTTTCTTT,CASSRQLGAEAFF
TRBV6-1,NA,NA,TRBJ2-1,TGTGCCAGCAGTGAGTTTGTTCCCGATGAGCAGTTCTTC,CASSEFVPDEQFF
TRBV12-5,NA,NA,TRBJ1-5,TGTGCTAGTGTCCGAGGGGAGGGCGCCAATCAGCCCCAGCATTTT,CASVRGEGANQPQHF
TRBV28,once,TRBD1,TRBJ1-1,TGTGCCAGCAGCACGAGACGGCCAAGACAGGGGAGGGTTTGGGCTTTCTTT,CASSTRRPRQGRVWAFF
TRBV5-1,NA,TRBD1,TRBJ2-5,TGCGCCAGCAGCCCGATACCGGGACAGCCACAAGAGACCCAGTACTTC,CASSPIPGQPQETQYF
TRBV11-2,NA,NA,TRBJ2-1,TGTGCCAGCAGCTTACTCCTGTTGGGGGGCAATGAGCAGTTCTTC,CASSLLLLGGNEQFF
TRBV12-5,once,TRBD1,TRBJ1-2,TGTGCTAGTGGTTTGGTCAACAGGGGATGGGTCTATGGCTACACCTTC,CASGLVNRGWVYGYTF
TRBV28,NA,NA,TRBJ2-1,TGTGCCAGCAGTTTGGGGGGGGCCGATGAGCAGTTCTTC,CASSLGGADEQFF
TRBV19,NA,NA,TRBJ1-4,TGTGCCAGTAGTACCCCCCGGACAGAGACTGAAAAACTGTTTTTT,CASSTPRTETEKLFF
TRBV29-1,few,NA,TRBJ2-1,TGCAGCGGGGGGGGGCTAGTGATCTATGAGCAGTTCTTC,CSGGGLVIYEQFF
TRBV4-2,NA,NA,TRBJ2-7,TGTGCCAGCAGCCAAGCCGGACAGAGAACCTACGAGCAGTACTTC,CASSQAGQRTYEQYF
TRBV28,NA,NA,TRBJ1-1,TGTGCCAGCAGAAGGGGGGGCAGGACTGAAGCTTTCTTT,CASRRGGRTEAFF
TRBV2,NA,TRBD2,TRBJ2-1,TGTGCCAGCAGCCCGAGCGGGAATTCCTACAATGAGCAGTTCTTC,CASSPSGNSYNEQFF
TRBV27,NA,TRBD1,TRBJ1-5,TGTGCCAGCAGTCCAGGGACAGGGAGGATTCAGCCCCAGCATTTT,CASSPGTGRIQPQHF
TRBV7-6,NA,TRBD1,TRBJ1-2,TGTGCCAGCAGCTCCCAAAGGGGTTTGGGGGACAGGGTTGTTGGTGGCTACACCTTC,CASSSQRGLGDRVVGGYTF
TRBV29-1,NA,TRBD2,TRBJ2-1,TGCAGCGTTGAACTAGCGGGGTACAATGAGCAGTTCTTC,CSVELAGYNEQFF
TRBV2,NA,TRBD1,TRBJ1-5,TGTGCCAGCAGCCCCTGGACAGGGGCACCCAATCAGCCCCAGCATTTT,CASSPWTGAPNQPQHF
TRBV5-1,NA,TRBD1,TRBJ2-2,TGCGCCAGCAGCCGGACAGGGAACACCGGGGAGCTGTTTTTT,CASSRTGNTGELFF
TRBV29-1,NA,TRBD1,TRBJ2-3,TGCAGCGTTCCGTCTACTTCCGGGACAGGGAGTACAGATACGCAGTATTTT,CSVPSTSGTGSTDTQYF
TRBV5-1,few,NA,TRBJ1-4,TGCGCCAGCAGCTTGGGACGCGGCACAAATGAAAAACTGTTTTTT,CASSLGRGTNEKLFF
TRBV2,once,NA,TRBJ2-7,TGTGCCAGCAGTGATGAAACCTACGAGCAGTACTTC,CASSDETYEQYF
TRBV2,few,NA,TRBJ2-2,TGTGCCAGCAGGACGTGGGGAGGTACCGGGGAGCTGTTTTTT,CASRTWGGTGELFF
TRBV4-1,NA,TRBD1,TRBJ2-5,TGCGCCAGCAGTCCCGGGACAGCGATGGTGGAGACCCAGTACTTC,CASSPGTAMVETQYF
TRBV10-3,NA,NA,TRBJ1-1,TGTGCCATCGCCCAGGGCACTGAAGCTTTCTTT,CAIAQGTEAFF
TRBV28,NA,NA,TRBJ2-2,TGTGCCAGCAGTCCATGGACAGGACTAACCGGGGAGCTGTTTTTT,CASSPWTGLTGELFF
TRBV9,NA,NA,TRBJ1-6,TGTGCCAGCAGCGTGAGACAGGAAACGAGCTCCTATAATTCACCCCTCCACTTT,CASSVRQETSSYNSPLHF
TRBV5-1,NA,TRBD1,TRBJ2-7,TGCGCCAGCAGCTTGCCCTGGACAGGGATCTACGAGCAGTACTTC,CASSLPWTGIYEQYF
TRBV15,few,NA,TRBJ1-5,TGTGCCACCAGCAGAGATATGGGGGCCGGTCAGCCCCAGCATTTT,CATSRDMGAGQPQHF
TRBV28,NA,NA,TRBJ1-1,TGTGCCAGCAGTTCAACCGTCAGAGCTTTCTTT,CASSSTVRAFF
TRBV4-1,NA,NA,TRBJ2-7,TGCGCCAGCAGCCAAGCTTGGCCAAAGGGGCACGAGCAGTACTTC,CASSQAWPKGHEQYF
TRBV6-1,NA,TRBD1,TRBJ2-7,TGTGCCAGCAGTCCGAAGACAGGGGGCTATCACGAGCAGTACTTC,CASSPKTGGYHEQYF
TRBV6-1,once,TRBD1,TRBJ1-2,TGTGCCAGCAGTGAAAGAGGACAGGGGCGTGGAGCTGGCTACACCTTC,CASSERGQGRGAGYTF
TRBV9,NA,NA,TRBJ2-5,TGTGCCAGCAGCGTAGGTCAGATCGGGACACCTCAAGAGACCCAGTACTTC,CASSVGQIGTPQETQYF
TRBV4-1,NA,TRBD1,TRBJ2-7,TGCGCCAGCAGCCAAGTCAGGGGGCTTGACGAGCAGTACTTC,CASSQVRGLDEQYF
TRBV28,NA,NA,TRBJ2-7,TGTGCCAGCAGAGAAGTGGGTCCGCGGGACTCCTACGAGCAGTACTTC,CASREVGPRDSYEQYF
TRBV29-1,NA,TRBD2,TRBJ2-3,TGCAGCGTAGTCGGGACTAGCGGGGGGCCTGGGACAGATACGCAGTATTTT,CSVVGTSGGPGTDTQYF
TRBV5-4,NA,NA,TRBJ1-2,TGTGCCAGCAGCCTCACGCCGGGGGGCCGTAACTATGGCTACACCTTC,CASSLTPGGRNYGYTF
TRBV5-1,NA,TRBD1,TRBJ1-2,TGCGCCAGCAGCTTCGGACAGGGTGCGGATGGCTACACCTTC,CASSFGQGADGYTF
TRBV19,once,TRBD2,TRBJ2-5,TGTGCCAGTAGCCCGGGCAGCGGGGGGAGTTCAGAGACCCAGTACTTC,CASSPGSGGSSETQYF
TRBV5-1,NA,TRBD2,TRBJ2-7,TGCGCCAGCAGCTTGGCTAGCGGGGGCCCCGTGCACGAGCAGTACTTC,CASSLASGGPVHEQYF
TRBV5-1,few,TRBD1,TRBJ1-2,TGCGCCAGCAGACCCGGGACAGGGGAGTCCTATGGCTACACCTTC,CASRPGTGESYGYTF
TRBV9,NA,NA,TRBJ1-3,TGTGCCAGCAGCGTAGTAGGAGACTTCTCTGGAAACACCATATATTTT,CASSVVGDFSGNTIYF
TRBV27,few,NA,TRBJ2-7,TGTGCCAGCAGTTTTTTGAGGCTCTCTGCCTACGAGCAGTACTTC,CASSFLRLSAYEQYF
TRBV4-3,NA,NA,TRBJ2-4,TGCGCCAGCAGCCAAGATAGAGTAGCCAAAAACATTCAGTACTTC,CASSQDRVAKNIQYF
TRBV6-5,NA,NA,TRBJ2-5,TGTGCCAGCAGTTACTTTGGCCGTACCCAAGAGACCCAGTACTTC,CASSYFGRTQETQYF
TRBV7-8,NA,NA,TRBJ2-2,TGTGCCAGTGACTACCGGGACACGAACACCGGGGAGCTGTTTTTT,CASDYRDTNTGELFF
TRBV10-2,NA,NA,TRBJ2-5,TGCGCCAGCACCCCAAGGCGAGGCGAGACCCAGTACTTC,CASTPRRGETQYF